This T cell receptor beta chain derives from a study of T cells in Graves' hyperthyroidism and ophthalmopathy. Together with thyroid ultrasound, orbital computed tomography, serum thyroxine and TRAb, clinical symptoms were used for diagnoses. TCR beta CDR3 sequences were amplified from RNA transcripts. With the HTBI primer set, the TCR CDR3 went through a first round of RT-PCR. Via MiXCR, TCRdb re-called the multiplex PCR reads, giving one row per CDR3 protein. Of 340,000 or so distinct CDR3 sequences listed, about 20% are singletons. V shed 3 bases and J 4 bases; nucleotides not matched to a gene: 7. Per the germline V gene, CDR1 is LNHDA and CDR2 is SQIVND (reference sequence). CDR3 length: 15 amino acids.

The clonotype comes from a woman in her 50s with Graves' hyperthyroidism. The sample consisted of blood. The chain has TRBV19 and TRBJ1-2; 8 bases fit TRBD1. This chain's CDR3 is CASSIDRGEAYGYTF. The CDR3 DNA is TGTGCCAGTAGTATTGACAGGGGAGAGGCCTATGGCTACACCTTC.